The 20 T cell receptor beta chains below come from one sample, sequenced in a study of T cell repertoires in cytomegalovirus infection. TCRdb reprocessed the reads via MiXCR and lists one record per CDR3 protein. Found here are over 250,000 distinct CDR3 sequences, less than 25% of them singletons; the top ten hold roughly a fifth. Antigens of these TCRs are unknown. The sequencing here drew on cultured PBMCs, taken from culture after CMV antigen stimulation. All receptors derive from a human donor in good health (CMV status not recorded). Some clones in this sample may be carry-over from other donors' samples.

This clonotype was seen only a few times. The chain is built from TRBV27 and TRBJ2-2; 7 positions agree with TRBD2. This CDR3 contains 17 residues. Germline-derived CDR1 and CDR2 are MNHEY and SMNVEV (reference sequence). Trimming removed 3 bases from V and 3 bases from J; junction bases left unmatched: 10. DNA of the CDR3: TGTGCCAGCAGTTTTTCCCGGGGACTAACCTACACCGGGGAGCTGTTTTTT. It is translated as CASSFSRGLTYTGELFF.

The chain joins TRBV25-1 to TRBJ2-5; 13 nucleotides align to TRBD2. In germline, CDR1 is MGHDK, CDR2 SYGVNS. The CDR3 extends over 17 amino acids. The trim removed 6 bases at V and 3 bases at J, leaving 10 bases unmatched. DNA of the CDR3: TGTGCCAGCAGCTCCACCGGACTAGCGGGAGAGAAAGAGACCCAGTACTTC. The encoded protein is CASSSTGLAGEKETQYF.

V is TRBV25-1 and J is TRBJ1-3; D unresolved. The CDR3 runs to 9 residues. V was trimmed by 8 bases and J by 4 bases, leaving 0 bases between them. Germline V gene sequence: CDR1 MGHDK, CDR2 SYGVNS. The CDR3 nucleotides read TGTGCCAGCGGAAACACCATATATTTT. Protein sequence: CASGNTIYF.

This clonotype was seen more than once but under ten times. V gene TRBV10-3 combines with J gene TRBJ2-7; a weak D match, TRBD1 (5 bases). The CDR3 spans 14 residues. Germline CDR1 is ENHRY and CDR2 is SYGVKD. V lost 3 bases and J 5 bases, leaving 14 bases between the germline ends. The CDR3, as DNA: TGTGCCATCAGTGAAACAGGCCCTCGGAACGAGCAGTACTTC. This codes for CAISETGPRNEQYF.

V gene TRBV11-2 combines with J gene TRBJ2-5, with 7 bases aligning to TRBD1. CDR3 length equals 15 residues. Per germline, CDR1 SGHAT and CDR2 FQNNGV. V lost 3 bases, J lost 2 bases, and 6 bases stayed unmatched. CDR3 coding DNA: TGTGCCAGCAGCTTTACTCCGGGACAGCAAGAGACCCAGTACTTC. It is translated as CASSFTPGQQETQYF.

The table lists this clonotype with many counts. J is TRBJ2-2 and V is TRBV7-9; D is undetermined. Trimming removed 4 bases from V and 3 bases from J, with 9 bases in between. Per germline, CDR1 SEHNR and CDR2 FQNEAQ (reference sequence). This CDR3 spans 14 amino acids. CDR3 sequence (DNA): TGTGCCAGCAGCTCCGACCGGTACACCGGGGAGCTGTTTTTT. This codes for CASSSDRYTGELFF.

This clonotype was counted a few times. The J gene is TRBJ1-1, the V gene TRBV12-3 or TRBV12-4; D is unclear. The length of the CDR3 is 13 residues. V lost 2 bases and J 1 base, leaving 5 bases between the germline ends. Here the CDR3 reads CASSLHENTEAFF. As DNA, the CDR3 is TGTGCCAGCAGTTTACATGAGAACACTGAAGCTTTCTTT.

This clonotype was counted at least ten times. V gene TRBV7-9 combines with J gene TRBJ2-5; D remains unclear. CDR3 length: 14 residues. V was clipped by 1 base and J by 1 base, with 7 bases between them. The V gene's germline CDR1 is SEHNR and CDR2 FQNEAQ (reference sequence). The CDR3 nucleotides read TGTGCCAGCAGCTTAGTGGGGATCCAAGAGACCCAGTACTTC. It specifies CASSLVGIQETQYF.

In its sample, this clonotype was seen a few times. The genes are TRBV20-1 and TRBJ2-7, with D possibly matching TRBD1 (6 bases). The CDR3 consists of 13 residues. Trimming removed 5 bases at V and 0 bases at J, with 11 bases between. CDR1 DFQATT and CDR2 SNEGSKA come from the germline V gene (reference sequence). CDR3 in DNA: TGCAGTGCTCACGGGACAAGCTCCTACGAGCAGTACTTC. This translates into CSAHGTSSYEQYF.

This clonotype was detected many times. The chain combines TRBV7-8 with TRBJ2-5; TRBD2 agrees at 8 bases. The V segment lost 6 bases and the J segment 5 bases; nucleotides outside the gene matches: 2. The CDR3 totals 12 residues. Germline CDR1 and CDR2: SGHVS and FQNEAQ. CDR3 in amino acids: CASRRLAETQYF. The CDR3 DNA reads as TGTGCCAGCAGACGACTAGCGGAGACCCAGTACTTC.

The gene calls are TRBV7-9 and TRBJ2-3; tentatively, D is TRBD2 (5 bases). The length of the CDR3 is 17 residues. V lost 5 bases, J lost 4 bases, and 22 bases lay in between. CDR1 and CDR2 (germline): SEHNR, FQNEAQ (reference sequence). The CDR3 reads CASSRRTPGLEADTQYF. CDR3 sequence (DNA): TGTGCCAGCAGCCGACGGACTCCAGGACTTGAGGCAGATACGCAGTATTTT.

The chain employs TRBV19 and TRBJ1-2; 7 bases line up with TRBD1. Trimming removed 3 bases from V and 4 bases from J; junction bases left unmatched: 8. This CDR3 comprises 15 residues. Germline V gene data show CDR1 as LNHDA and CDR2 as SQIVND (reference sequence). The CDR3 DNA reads TGTGCCAGTAGTATCCCGGGACAGACCATCTATGGCTACACCTTC. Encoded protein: CASSIPGQTIYGYTF. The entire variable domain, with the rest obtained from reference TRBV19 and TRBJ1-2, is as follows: DGGITQSPKYLFRKEGQNVTLSCEQNLNHDAMYWYRQDPGQGLRLIYYSQIVNDFQKGDIAEGYSVSREKKESFPLTVTSAQKNPTAFYLCASSIPGQTIYGYTFGSGTRLTVV.

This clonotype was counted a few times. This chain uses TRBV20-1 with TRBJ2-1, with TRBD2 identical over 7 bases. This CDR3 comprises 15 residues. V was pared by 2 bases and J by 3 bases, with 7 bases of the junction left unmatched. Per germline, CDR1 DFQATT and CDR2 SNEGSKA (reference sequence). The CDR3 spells CSARSPSGSYNEQFF. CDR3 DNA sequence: TGCAGTGCTAGATCCCCTAGCGGCAGCTACAATGAGCAGTTCTTC.

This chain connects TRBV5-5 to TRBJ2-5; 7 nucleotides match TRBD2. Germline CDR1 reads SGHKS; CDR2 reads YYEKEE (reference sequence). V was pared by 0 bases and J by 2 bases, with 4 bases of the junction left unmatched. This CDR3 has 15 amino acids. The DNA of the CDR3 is TGTGCCAGCAGCTTGGTTGCTAGCGGACAAGAGACCCAGTACTTC. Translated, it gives CASSLVASGQETQYF.

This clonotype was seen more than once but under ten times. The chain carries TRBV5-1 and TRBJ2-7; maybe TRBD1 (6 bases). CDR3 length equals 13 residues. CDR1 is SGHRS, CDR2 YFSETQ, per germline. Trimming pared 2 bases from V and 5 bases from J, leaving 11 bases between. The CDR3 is CASSFTGSHEQYF. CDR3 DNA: TGCGCCAGCAGCTTCACAGGGTCCCACGAGCAGTACTTC. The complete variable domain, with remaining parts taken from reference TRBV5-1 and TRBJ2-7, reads KAGVTQTPRYLIKTRGQQVTLSCSPISGHRSVSWYQQTPGQGLQFLFEYFSETQRNKGNFPGRFSGRQFSNSRSEMNVSTLELGDSALYLCASSFTGSHEQYFGPGTRLTVT.

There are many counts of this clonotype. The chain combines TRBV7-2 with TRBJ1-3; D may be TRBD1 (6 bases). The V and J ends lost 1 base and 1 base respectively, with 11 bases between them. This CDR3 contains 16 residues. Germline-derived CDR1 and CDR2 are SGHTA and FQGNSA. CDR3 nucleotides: TGTGCCAGCAGCTTAGGACCTCAGGGGTCTGGAAACACCATATATTTT. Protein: CASSLGPQGSGNTIYF.

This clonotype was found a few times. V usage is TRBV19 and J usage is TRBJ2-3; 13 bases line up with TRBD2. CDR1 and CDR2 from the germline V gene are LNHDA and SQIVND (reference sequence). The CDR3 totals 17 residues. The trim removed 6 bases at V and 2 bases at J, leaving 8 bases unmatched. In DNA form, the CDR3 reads TGTGCCAGTAGCGAAGGGACTAGCGGGACTGTCACAGATACGCAGTATTTT. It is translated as CASSEGTSGTVTDTQYF.

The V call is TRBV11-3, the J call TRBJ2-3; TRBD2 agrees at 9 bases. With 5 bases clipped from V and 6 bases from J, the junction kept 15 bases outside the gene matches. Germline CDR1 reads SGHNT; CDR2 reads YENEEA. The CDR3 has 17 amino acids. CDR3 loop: CASSPRGRGREDDTQYF. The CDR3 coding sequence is TGTGCCAGCAGCCCGCGTGGGCGCGGGAGGGAGGATGATACGCAGTATTTT.

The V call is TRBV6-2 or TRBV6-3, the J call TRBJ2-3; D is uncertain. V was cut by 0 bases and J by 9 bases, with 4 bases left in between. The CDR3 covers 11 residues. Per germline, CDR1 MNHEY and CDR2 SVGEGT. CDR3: CASSYSKTQYF. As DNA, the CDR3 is TGTGCCAGCAGTTACTCGAAAACGCAGTATTTT.

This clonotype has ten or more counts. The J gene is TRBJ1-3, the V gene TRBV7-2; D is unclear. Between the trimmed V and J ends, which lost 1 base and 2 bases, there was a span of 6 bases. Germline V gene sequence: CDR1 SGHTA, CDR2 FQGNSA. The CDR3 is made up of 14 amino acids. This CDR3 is CASSLGSAGNTIYF. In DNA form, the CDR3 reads TGTGCCAGCAGCTTAGGTTCGGCTGGAAACACCATATATTTT. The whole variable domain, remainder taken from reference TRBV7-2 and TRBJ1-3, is GAGVSQSPSNKVTEKGKDVELRCDPISGHTALYWYRQSLGQGLEFLIYFQGNSAPDKSGLPSDRFSAERTGGSVSTLTIQRTQQEDSAVYLCASSLGSAGNTIYFGEGSWLTVV.